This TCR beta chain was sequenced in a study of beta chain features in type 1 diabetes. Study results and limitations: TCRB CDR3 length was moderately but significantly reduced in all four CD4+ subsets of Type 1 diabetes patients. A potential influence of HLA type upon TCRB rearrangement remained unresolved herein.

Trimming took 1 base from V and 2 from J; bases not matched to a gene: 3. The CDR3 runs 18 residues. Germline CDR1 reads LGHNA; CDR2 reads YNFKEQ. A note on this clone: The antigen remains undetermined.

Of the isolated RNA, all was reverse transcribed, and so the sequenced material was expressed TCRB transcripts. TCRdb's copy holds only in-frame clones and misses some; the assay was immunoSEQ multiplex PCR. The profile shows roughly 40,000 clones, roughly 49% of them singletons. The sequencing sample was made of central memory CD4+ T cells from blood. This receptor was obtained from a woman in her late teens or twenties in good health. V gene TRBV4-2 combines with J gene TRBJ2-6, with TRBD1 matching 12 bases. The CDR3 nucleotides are TGTGCCAGCAGCCAAGCGGGGACAGGGGGCGCTGGGGCCAACGTCCTGACTTTC. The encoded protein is CASSQAGTGGAGANVLTF.